What follows is one TCR beta chain and its context. Method: immunoSEQ multiplex PCR; TCRdb's copy keeps in-frame clones and lacks some. The sample has approximately 97,000 clones, about nine tenths seen once. These data originate in a study of T cell changes during pregnancy in multiple sclerosis. Trimming left V 2 bases short and J 7 bases short, with 6 bases between. This CDR3 contains 11 residues. Per germline, CDR1 SGHDT and CDR2 YYEEEE. The sequences come from peripheral blood, collected after pregnancy. The sequence came from a female donor in good health, enrolled as a control in a pregnancy study. This sequence joins TRBV5-6 and TRBJ1-1, with D possibly TRBD1 on 5 matching bases. CDR3 in DNA: TGTGCCAGCAGCTTTGACAGTGAAGCTTTCTTT. Translated: CASSFDSEAFF.